Below, one T cell receptor (beta chain) is given with its context. This clone has a handful of counts. No antigen is known for it. Base qualities were left out, and no much larger clone turns up one base away. The meaning of the sample's time point label: cycle 1 day 1 (C1D1), immediately before nivolumab initiation. Every trial patient had relapsed after autologous stem cell transplantation, and cohorts A, B and C differed in prior brentuximab vedotin exposure. The trial cohort was composed of roughly 60 patients with relapsed/refractory classical Hodgkin lymphoma, for whom complete response, partial response or progressive disease was recorded as best overall response. Single-agent nivolumab was administered to trial patients in the multi-cohort phase II CheckMate 205 trial. An independent review committee assessed best overall response by applying the 2007 International Working Group response criteria. Trial PBMCs were collected just before the start of nivolumab (C1D1) and during therapy at cycle 2 day 1 and cycle 4 day 1. Peripheral blood was collected in 8 mL Vacutainer Cell Preparation Tubes, from which PBMCs were isolated by centrifugation and then cryopreserved.

Looking up the germline V gene (reference sequence) yields CDR1 LNHDA and CDR2 SQIVND. There are 13 amino acids in the CDR3, from cysteine to phenylalanine inclusive. The retained sequence is limited to the CDR3, 39 bases, with the frame set at the first base. V gives up 5 bases and J gives up 5 bases, and the segment between their germline ends measures 12 bases. The data are from a study of PD-1 blockade in classical Hodgkin lymphoma (dated by TCRdb to 2019 to 2021). Regarding the complete study: Nivolumab dosing was 3 mg/kg intravenously every 2 weeks, continuing until either disease progression or unacceptable toxicity. The study used TCR beta sequencing and CyTOF to define a peripheral blood immune signature of response to PD-1 blockade in classical Hodgkin lymphoma. Here is what the overall study found, with its caveats: Trial patients with a complete response had baseline diversity similar to that of newly diagnosed patients, while partial responders and progressors had significantly lower diversity. Diversity was lower in patients who began nivolumab less than 1 year after ASCT, so these patients were left out of later analyses to avoid confounding by immune reconstitution. CD4+ but not CD8+ TCR diversity rose significantly by C4D1 (p=0.0027 vs p=0.16), most apparent in complete responders (p=0.02). The study was restricted to a single clinical trial cohort, and the causes of repertoire differences, possibly disease activity or prior therapy, were left undefined. Newly diagnosed patients were reported to have lower baseline TCR diversity than healthy donors, and relapsed/refractory patients were reported to have lower baseline TCR diversity still.

The Qiagen DNeasy kit was used to extract genomic DNA from unsorted PBMCs and from the negatively selected CD4+ and CD8+ fractions. TCR beta CDR3 regions were amplified by immunoSEQ multiplex PCR using primers annealing to V and J segments. A synthetic immune receptor repertoire was used to minimize amplification bias, and any remaining bias was removed computationally after sequencing. As for the authors' bioinformatics: Custom Python scripts were used to quantify repertoire diversity as the Shannon entropy index. Unsorted, CD4+ and CD8+ repertoires were examined separately, except in combined analyses, for which CD4+ and CD8+ sequences were merged in silico. A clone was considered expanded if an increase in frequency of at least 2-fold after treatment relative to C1D1 was found, and a pseudocount of 0.5 was applied to clones undetected at baseline. Singleton clones were defined as clones with 0 or 1 copy at C1D1, and non-singleton clones were defined as clones with 2 or more copies. Clones expanded in unsorted samples were annotated as CD4+, CD8+ or unknown by matching protein sequences in sorted samples from the same patient. Wilcoxon tests were applied to paired samples to test diversity changes from C1D1 to C4D1. The table comes from immuneACCESS by way of TCRdb, which keeps in-frame sequences with V and J called. Part of the clones is missing from these tables; in studies checked, under half for an unresolved V gene and the rest for unknown reasons. V and J calls and clone size are those listed in that table; D and trimming were worked out from the DNA. Counted in this sample were fewer than 90,000 clones; 90% to 95% of them appeared once. In total, the top ten clones hold around 8.5% of the sample.

Rearrangement joined TRBV19 to TRBJ1-1, with TRBD1 as a weak D call on 5 bases. The clonotype was recovered from a human donor with classical Hodgkin lymphoma. Sequencing used peripheral blood mononuclear cells (PBMCs), obtained at baseline. DNA sequence: TGTGCCAGTAGTGCAGGGTTATGGACTGAAGCTTTCTTT. This sequence encodes CASSAGLWTEAFF.